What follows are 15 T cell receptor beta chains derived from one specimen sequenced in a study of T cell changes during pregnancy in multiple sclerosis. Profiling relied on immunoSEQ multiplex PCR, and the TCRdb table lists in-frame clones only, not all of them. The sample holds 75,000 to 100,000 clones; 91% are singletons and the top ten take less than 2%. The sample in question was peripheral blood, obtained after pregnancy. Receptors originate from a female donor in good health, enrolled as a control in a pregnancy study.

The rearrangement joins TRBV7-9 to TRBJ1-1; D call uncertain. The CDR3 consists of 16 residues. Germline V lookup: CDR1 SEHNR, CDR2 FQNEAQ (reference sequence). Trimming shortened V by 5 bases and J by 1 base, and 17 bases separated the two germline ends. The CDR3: CASSHPRLEGNTEAFF. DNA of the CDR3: TGTGCCAGCAGCCACCCCCGGCTAGAGGGGAACACTGAAGCTTTCTTT.

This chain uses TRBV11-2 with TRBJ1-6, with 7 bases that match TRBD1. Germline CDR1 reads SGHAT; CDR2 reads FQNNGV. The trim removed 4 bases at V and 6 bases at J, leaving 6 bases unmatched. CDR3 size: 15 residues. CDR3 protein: CASSSTGQPNSPLHF. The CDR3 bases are TGTGCCAGCAGCTCTACGGGACAGCCTAATTCACCCCTCCACTTT.

CDR3 nucleotides: TGTGCCAGCAGTTACGCGGGGACAGATAATTCACCCCTCCACTTT. Translation gives CASSYAGTDNSPLHF. The chain joins TRBV6-6 to TRBJ1-6; 7 nucleotides align to TRBD1. The germline CDR1 and CDR2 sequences are MNHNY and SVGAGI (reference sequence). J lost 5 bases, V lost 2 bases, and 3 bases had no gene match. The CDR3 spans 15 residues.

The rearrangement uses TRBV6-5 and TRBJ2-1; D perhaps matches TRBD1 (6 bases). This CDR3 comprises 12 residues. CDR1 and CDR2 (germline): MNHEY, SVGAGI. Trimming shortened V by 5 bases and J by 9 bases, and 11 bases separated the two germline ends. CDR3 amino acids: CASSGGHGEQFF. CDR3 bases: TGTGCCAGCAGTGGGGGACATGGTGAGCAGTTCTTC.

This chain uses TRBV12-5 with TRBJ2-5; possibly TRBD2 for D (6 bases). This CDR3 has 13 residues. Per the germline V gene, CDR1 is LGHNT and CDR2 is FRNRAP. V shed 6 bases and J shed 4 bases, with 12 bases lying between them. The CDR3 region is CASGPGGIETQYF. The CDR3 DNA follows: TGTGCTAGTGGACCCGGGGGAATAGAGACCCAGTACTTC.

This chain's CDR3 is CASSLEAGTYEQYF. The CDR3 nucleotides read TGCGCCAGCAGCTTGGAGGCGGGTACCTACGAGCAGTACTTC. The chain combines TRBV5-1 with TRBJ2-5, with a weak D call TRBD2 (5 bases). The J call may be mistaken, given a closer DNA end match to TRBJ2-7. The V gene's germline CDR1 is SGHRS and CDR2 YFSETQ. CDR3 length: 14 amino acids.

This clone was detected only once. In DNA, the CDR3 is TGTGCTAGTGCCCAAATACCGACAGGGGCTGGAAACACCATATATTTT. Translation gives CASAQIPTGAGNTIYF. The gene calls are TRBV12-5 and TRBJ1-3; 8 nucleotides line up with TRBD1. With 7 bases clipped from V and 2 bases from J, the junction kept 10 bases outside the gene matches. CDR3 size: 16 residues. Germline loops: CDR1 LGHNT, CDR2 FRNRAP.

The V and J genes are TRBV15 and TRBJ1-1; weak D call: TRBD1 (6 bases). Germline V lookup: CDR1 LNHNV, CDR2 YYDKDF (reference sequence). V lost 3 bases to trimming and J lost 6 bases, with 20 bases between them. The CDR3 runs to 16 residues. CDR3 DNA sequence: TGTGCCACCAGCAGTTTTTCGACAGGCTCCTCGGCTGAAGCTTTCTTT. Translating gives CATSSFSTGSSAEAFF.

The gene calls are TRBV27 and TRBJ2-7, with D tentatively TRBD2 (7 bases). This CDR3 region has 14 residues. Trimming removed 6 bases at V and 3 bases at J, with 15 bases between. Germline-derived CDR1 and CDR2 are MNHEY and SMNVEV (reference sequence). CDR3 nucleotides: TGTGCCAGCAGCCTCCGGGGGGCTCGCTACGAGCAGTACTTC. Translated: CASSLRGARYEQYF.

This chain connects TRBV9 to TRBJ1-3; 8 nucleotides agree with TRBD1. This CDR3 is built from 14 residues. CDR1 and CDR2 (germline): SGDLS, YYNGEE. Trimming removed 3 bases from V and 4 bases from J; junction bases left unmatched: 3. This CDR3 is CASSAWTGGNTIYF. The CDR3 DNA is TGTGCCAGCAGCGCCTGGACAGGGGGAAACACCATATATTTT.

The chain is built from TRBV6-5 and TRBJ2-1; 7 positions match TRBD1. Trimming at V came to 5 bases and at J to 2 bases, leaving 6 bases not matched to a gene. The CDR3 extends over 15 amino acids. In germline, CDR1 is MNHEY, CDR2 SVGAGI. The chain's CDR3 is CASSTDRATYNEQFF. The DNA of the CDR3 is TGTGCCAGCAGTACCGACAGGGCTACCTACAATGAGCAGTTCTTC.

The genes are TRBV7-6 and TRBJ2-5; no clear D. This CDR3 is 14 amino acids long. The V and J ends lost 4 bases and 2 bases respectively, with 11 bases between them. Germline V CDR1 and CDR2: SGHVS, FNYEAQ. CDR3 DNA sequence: TGTGCCAGCAGCTCCCGATTACTACAAGAGACCCAGTACTTC. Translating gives CASSSRLLQETQYF.

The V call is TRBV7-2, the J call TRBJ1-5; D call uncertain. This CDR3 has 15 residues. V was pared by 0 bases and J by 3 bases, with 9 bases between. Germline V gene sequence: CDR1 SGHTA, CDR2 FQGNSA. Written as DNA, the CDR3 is TGTGCCAGCAGCTTAGCGGGAGGATACAATCAGCCCCAGCATTTT. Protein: CASSLAGGYNQPQHF.

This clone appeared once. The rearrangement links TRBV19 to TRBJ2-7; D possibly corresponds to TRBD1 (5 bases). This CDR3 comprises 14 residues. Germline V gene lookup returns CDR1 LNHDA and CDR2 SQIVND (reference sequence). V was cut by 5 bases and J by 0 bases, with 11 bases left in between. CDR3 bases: TGTGCCAGTAGTGTCTCAGGGTTCTCCTACGAGCAGTACTTC. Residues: CASSVSGFSYEQYF.

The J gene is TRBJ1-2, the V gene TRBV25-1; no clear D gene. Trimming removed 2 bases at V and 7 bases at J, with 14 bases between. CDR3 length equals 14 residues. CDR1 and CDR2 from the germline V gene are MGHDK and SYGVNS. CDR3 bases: TGTGCCAGCAGTGAAGGGCGAGGGTCGGGTGGCTACACCTTC. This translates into CASSEGRGSGGYTF.